This TCR beta chain was documented in a study of T cells expressing NK-cell markers. Across the study: Sequencing covered eight donors, seven HCMV-seropositive and one seronegative. General study findings and limits: The CD3+CD56-NKG2C+ fraction of a handful of donors was also led by these clonotypes. The dominant NKG2C+ clonotypes represented about 1.0-7.0% of CD8+ T cells in five to seven donors.

About this clonotype: No antigen is known for it.

In generating TCR beta cDNA, 5'RACE template switching with UMIs was used. TCRdb reanalyzed the 5' RACE reads and collapses them to one entry per CDR3 protein, without DNA. The record lists hundreds of thousands of distinct CDR3 sequences, of which the ten most abundant hold 4.2%. CDR1 is KGHDR, CDR2 SFDVKD, per germline. This CDR3 has 15 amino acids. The receptor's source is a woman between 18 and 70 years old in good health. The sample comprised blood T cells: a sorted CD56 or NKG2C T cell subset, CD4+ or CD8+ T cells, or bulk PBMC T cells (not recorded which). The rearrangement uses TRBV24-1 and TRBJ2-2; the D call of TRBD2 rests on TCRdb alone, since no DNA is present to check it. The CDR3: CATRAGGGNTGELFF.